This is a list of T cell receptor beta chains from one sample in a study of Graves' ophthalmopathy and Graves' hyperthyroidism. TCRdb reprocessed the multiplex PCR reads with MiXCR, giving one entry per CDR3 protein. The table shows 450,000 or so distinct CDR3 sequences, with about 15% occurring only once. Specimen: blood. The receptors stem from a woman younger than 45 with Graves' ophthalmopathy. The CDR3 runs from the conserved cysteine through the conserved F or W. Each record gives: clone size, V gene, J gene, D gene, CDR3 protein, CDR3 DNA. The D gene is left open where the match is weak. Only some rows state a clone size, as once, few, many or a class for expanded clones.

size: few; V: TRBV27; J: TRBJ2-7; D: TRBD2; CDR3: CASSSGLAGAFYSYEQYF; DNA: TGTGCCAGCAGTTCCGGACTAGCGGGGGCTTTTTACTCCTACGAGCAGTACTTC
size: many; V: TRBV5-4; J: TRBJ2-5; D: TRBD1; CDR3: CASSIKTGGGWETQYF; DNA: TGTGCCAGCAGCATCAAGACAGGGGGAGGATGGGAGACCCAGTACTTC
size: many; V: TRBV12-3/TRBV12-4; J: TRBJ1-2; D: -; CDR3: CASRPTGATGYTF; DNA: TGTGCCAGCAGACCCACGGGGGCCACAGGCTACACCTTC
size: many; V: TRBV13; J: TRBJ2-7; D: -; CDR3: CASSLYRTYEQYF; DNA: TGTGCCAGCAGCTTATACAGAACTTACGAGCAGTACTTC
size: few; V: TRBV4-1; J: TRBJ1-1; D: -; CDR3: CASSHSRLRGNTEAFF; DNA: TGCGCCAGCAGCCACAGTCGACTCAGGGGGAACACTGAAGCTTTCTTT
size: few; V: TRBV30; J: TRBJ1-5; D: -; CDR3: CAWSGPEAPTAQPQHF; DNA: TGTGCCTGGAGTGGTCCGGAGGCCCCGACGGCTCAGCCCCAGCATTTT
size: few; V: TRBV6-4; J: TRBJ2-1; D: TRBD1; CDR3: CASSVLDREYNEQFF; DNA: TGTGCCAGCAGTGTCTTGGACAGGGAGTACAATGAGCAGTTCTTC
size: -; V: TRBV11-2; J: TRBJ2-5; D: TRBD1; CDR3: CASSLGQGGPWETQYF; DNA: TGTGCCAGCAGCTTGGGACAGGGGGGGCCTTGGGAGACCCAGTACTTC
size: -; V: TRBV5-4; J: TRBJ1-6; D: -; CDR3: CASSAGQFSYNSPLHF; DNA: TGTGCCAGCAGCGCTGGACAGTTCTCCTATAATTCACCCCTCCACTTT
size: many; V: TRBV20-1; J: TRBJ1-2; D: -; CDR3: CSARPPGASGGYTF; DNA: TGCAGTGCTAGACCCCCGGGGGCAAGTGGTGGCTACACCTTC
size: -; V: TRBV2; J: TRBJ2-5; D: -; CDR3: CASSERRGLKETQYF; DNA: TGTGCCAGCAGTGAACGCAGGGGTTTGAAAGAGACCCAGTACTTC
size: few; V: TRBV29-1; J: TRBJ2-4; D: TRBD1; CDR3: CSVGGGTGTNIQYF; DNA: TGCAGCGTTGGGGGCGGGACAGGGACGAACATTCAGTACTTC
size: many; V: TRBV29-1; J: TRBJ1-2; D: TRBD1; CDR3: CSVGGGQGPRPFYGYTF; DNA: TGCAGCGTTGGGGGAGGACAGGGGCCTCGCCCCTTCTATGGCTACACCTTC
size: many; V: TRBV7-2; J: TRBJ2-5; D: -; CDR3: CASSLWGRETQYF; DNA: TGTGCCAGCAGCTTATGGGGCAGAGAGACCCAGTACTTC
size: many; V: TRBV27; J: TRBJ2-2; D: -; CDR3: CASRDGTNTGELFF; DNA: TGTGCCAGCAGAGACGGAACGAACACCGGGGAGCTGTTTTTT
size: -; V: TRBV7-9; J: TRBJ1-2; D: -; CDR3: CASSQDFGRRRGYTF; DNA: TGTGCCAGCAGCCAAGACTTTGGGCGGAGGAGAGGCTACACCTTC
size: many; V: TRBV12-3/TRBV12-4; J: TRBJ1-1; D: TRBD1; CDR3: CASSRQGYEGAFF; DNA: TGTGCCAGCAGTCGACAGGGGTATGAAGGGGCTTTCTTT
size: many; V: TRBV5-5; J: TRBJ2-6; D: -; CDR3: CAIIRDSGANVLTF; DNA: TGTGCCATCATCAGGGACTCTGGGGCCAACGTCCTGACTTTC
size: few; V: TRBV11-2; J: TRBJ1-5; D: -; CDR3: CASSPGLGSNQPQHF; DNA: TGTGCCAGCAGCCCGGGACTGGGAAGCAATCAGCCCCAGCATTTT
size: few; V: TRBV20-1; J: TRBJ2-2; D: TRBD2; CDR3: CSARDSLASGGEIGELFF; DNA: TGCAGTGCTAGAGATTCCCTAGCTAGCGGGGGGGAAATCGGGGAGCTGTTTTTT
size: many; V: TRBV25-1; J: TRBJ2-7; D: TRBD1; CDR3: CASSDRDRALNEQYF; DNA: TGTGCCAGCAGTGACCGGGACAGGGCGTTGAACGAGCAGTACTTC
size: few; V: TRBV29-1; J: TRBJ2-4; D: -; CDR3: CSVEDLGNIQYF; DNA: TGCAGCGTTGAGGATCTGGGAAACATTCAGTACTTC
size: -; V: TRBV30; J: TRBJ2-5; D: -; CDR3: CAWSVQSGKWETQYF; DNA: TGTGCCTGGAGTGTACAGTCGGGGAAGTGGGAGACCCAGTACTTC
size: many; V: TRBV20-1; J: TRBJ1-1; D: TRBD1; CDR3: CSARQIPGQGAQNTEAFF; DNA: TGCAGTGCTAGGCAGATTCCGGGACAGGGGGCCCAGAACACTGAAGCTTTCTTT
size: many; V: TRBV29-1; J: TRBJ1-2; D: -; CDR3: CSVVAGTNYGYTF; DNA: TGCAGCGTTGTTGCGGGGACAAACTATGGCTACACCTTC
size: -; V: TRBV6-5; J: TRBJ1-5; D: TRBD1; CDR3: CASSSGQADNQPQHF; DNA: TGTGCCAGCAGTTCGGGACAGGCTGACAATCAGCCCCAGCATTTT
size: few; V: TRBV30; J: TRBJ2-7; D: TRBD2; CDR3: CAWSATPQTSGYSYEQYF; DNA: TGTGCCTGGAGTGCCACCCCCCAGACTAGCGGTTACTCCTACGAGCAGTACTTC
size: many; V: TRBV2; J: TRBJ1-5; D: TRBD1; CDR3: CASRATGGSREPQHF; DNA: TGTGCCAGCAGGGCGACAGGGGGCTCGAGGGAGCCCCAGCATTTT
size: many; V: TRBV12-3/TRBV12-4; J: TRBJ2-5; D: TRBD2; CDR3: CASSLGSGGVTETQYF; DNA: TGTGCCAGCAGTTTAGGTAGCGGGGGTGTGACGGAGACCCAGTACTTC
size: many; V: TRBV5-1; J: TRBJ2-7; D: TRBD1; CDR3: CASSWGLQGAYEQYF; DNA: TGCGCCAGCAGCTGGGGGTTACAGGGGGCCTACGAGCAGTACTTC
size: few; V: TRBV27; J: TRBJ2-7; D: -; CDR3: CASSPGETEKGEQYF; DNA: TGTGCCAGCAGTCCGGGAGAGACGGAGAAGGGGGAGCAGTACTTC
size: few; V: TRBV27; J: TRBJ2-6; D: -; CDR3: CASSFRDKMYSGANVLTF; DNA: TGTGCCAGCAGTTTCCGGGACAAAATGTACTCTGGGGCCAACGTCCTGACTTTC